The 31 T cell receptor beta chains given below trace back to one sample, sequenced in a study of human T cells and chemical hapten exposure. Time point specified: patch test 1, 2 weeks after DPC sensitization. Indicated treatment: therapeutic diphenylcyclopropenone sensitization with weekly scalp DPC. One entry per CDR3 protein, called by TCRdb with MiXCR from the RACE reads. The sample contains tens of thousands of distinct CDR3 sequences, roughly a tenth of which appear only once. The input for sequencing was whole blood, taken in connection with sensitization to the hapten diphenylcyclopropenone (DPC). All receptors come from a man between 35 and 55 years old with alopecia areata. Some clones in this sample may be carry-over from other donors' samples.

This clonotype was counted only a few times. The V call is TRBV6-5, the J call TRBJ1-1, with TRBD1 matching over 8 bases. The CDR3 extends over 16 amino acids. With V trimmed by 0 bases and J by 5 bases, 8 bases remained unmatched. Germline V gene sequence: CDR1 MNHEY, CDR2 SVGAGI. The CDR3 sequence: CASSYSPGGINTEAFF. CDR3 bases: TGTGCCAGCAGTTACTCGCCAGGGGGCATTAATACTGAAGCTTTCTTT.

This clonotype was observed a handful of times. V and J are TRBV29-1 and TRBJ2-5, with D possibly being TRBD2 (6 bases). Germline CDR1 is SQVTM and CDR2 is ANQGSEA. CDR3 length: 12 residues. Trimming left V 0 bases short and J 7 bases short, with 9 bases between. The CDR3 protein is CSVEELGGTQYF. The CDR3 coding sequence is TGCAGCGTTGAAGAATTGGGGGGGACCCAGTACTTC. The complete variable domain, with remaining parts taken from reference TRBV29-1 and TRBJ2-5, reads SAVISQKPSRDICQRGTSLTIQCQVDSQVTMMFWYRQQPGQSLTLIATANQGSEATYESGFVIDKFPISRPNLTFSTLTVSNMSPEDSSIYLCSVEELGGTQYFGPGTRLLVL.

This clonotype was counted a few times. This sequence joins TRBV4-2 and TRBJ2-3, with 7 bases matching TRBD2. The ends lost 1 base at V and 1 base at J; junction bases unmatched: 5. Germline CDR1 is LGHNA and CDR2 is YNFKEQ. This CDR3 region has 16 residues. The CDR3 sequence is CASSQVGAGRTDTQYF. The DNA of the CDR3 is TGTGCCAGCAGCCAAGTTGGAGCGGGACGCACAGATACGCAGTATTTT.

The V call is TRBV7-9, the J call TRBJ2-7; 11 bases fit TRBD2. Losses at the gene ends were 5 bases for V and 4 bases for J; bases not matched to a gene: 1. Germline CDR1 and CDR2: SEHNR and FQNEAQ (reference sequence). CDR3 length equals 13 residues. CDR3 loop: CASSPSGRYEQYV. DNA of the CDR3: TGTGCCAGCAGCCCTAGCGGGAGGTACGAGCAGTACGTC.

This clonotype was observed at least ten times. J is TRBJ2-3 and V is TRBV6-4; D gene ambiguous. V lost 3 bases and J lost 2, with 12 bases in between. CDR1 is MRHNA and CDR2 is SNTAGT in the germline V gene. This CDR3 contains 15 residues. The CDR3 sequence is CASSEEKSFTDTQYF. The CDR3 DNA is TGTGCCAGCAGTGAAGAGAAGTCCTTCACAGATACGCAGTATTTT.

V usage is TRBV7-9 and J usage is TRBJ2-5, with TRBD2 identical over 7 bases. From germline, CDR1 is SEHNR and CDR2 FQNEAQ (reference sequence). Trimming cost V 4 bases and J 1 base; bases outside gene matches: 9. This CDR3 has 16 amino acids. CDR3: CASSSGASGPQETQYF. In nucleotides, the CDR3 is TGTGCCAGCAGCTCTGGGGCTAGCGGCCCCCAAGAGACCCAGTACTTC.

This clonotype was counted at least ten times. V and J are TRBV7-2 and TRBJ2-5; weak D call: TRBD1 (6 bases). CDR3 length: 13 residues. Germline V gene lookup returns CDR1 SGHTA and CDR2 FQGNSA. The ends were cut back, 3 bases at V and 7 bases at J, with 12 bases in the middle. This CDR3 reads CASSFSGDVTQYF. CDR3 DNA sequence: TGTGCCAGCAGCTTTTCAGGGGATGTGACCCAGTACTTC. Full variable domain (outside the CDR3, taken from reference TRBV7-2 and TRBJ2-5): GAGVSQSPSNKVTEKGKDVELRCDPISGHTALYWYRQSLGQGLEFLIYFQGNSAPDKSGLPSDRFSAERTGGSVSTLTIQRTQQEDSAVYLCASSFSGDVTQYFGPGTRLLVL.

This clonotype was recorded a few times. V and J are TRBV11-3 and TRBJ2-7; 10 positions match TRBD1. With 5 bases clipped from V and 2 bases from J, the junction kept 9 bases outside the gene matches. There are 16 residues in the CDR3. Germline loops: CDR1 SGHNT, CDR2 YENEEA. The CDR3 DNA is TGTGCCAGCAGCGCGCGACAGGGGGCCCGCACCTACGAGCAGTACGTC. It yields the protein CASSARQGARTYEQYV.

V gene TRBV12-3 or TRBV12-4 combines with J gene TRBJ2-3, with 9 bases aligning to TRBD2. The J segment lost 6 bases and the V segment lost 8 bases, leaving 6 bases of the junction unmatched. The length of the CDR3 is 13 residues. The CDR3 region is CASGTSRKDTQYF. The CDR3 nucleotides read TGTGCCAGCGGGACTAGCAGGAAGGATACGCAGTATTTT.

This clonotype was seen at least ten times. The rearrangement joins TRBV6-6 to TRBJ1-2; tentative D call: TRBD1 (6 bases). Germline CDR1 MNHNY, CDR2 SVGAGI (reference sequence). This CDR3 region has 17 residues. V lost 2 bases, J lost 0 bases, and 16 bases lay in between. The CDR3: CASSYGSGQPSNYGYTF. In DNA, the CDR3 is TGTGCCAGCAGTTACGGGTCGGGACAACCCTCTAACTATGGCTACACCTTC.

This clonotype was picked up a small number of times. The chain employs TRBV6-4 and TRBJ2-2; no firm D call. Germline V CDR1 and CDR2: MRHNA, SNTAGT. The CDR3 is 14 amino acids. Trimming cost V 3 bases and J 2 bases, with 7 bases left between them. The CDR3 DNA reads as TGTGCCAGCAGTGAGCTAGGAAACACCGGGGAGCTGTTTTTT. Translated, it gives CASSELGNTGELFF.

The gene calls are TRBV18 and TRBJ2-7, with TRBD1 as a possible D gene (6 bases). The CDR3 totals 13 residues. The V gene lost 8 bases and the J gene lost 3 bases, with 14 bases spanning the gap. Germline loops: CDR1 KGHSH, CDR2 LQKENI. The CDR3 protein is CASRKGQNYEQYV. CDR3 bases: TGTGCCAGCCGAAAGGGACAAAACTACGAGCAGTACGTC.

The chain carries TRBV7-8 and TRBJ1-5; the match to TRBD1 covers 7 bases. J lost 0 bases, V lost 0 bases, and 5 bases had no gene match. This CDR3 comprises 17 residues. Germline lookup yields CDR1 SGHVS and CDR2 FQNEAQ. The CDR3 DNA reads TGTGCCAGCAGCTTAGCGCGGACAGGTAATAGCAATCAGCCCCAGCATTTT. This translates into CASSLARTGNSNQPQHF.

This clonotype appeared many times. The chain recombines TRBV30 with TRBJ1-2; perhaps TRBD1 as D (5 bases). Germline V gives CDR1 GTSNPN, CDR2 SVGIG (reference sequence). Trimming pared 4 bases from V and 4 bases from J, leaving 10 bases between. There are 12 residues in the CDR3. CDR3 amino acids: CAWTTGTYGYTF. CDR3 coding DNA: TGTGCCTGGACAACCGGGACCTATGGCTACACCTTC.

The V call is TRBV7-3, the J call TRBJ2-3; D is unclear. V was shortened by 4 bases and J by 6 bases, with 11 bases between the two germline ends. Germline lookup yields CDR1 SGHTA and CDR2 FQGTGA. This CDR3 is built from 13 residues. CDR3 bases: TGTGCCAGCAGCTCACCAAAGTCCGATACGCAGTATTTT. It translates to CASSSPKSDTQYF.

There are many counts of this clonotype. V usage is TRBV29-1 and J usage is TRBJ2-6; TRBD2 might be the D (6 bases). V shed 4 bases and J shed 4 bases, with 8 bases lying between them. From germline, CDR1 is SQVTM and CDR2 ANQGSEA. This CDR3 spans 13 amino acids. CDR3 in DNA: TGCAGCGTTGGGGACTTCGGGGCCAACGTCCTGACTTTC. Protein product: CSVGDFGANVLTF.

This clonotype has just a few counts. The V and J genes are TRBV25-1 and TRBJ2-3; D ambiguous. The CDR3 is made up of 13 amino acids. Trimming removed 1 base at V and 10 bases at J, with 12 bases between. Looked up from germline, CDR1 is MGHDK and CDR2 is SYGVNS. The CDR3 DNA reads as TGTGCCAGCAGTGAATTCCAGCCGACCCCGCAGTATTTT. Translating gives CASSEFQPTPQYF.

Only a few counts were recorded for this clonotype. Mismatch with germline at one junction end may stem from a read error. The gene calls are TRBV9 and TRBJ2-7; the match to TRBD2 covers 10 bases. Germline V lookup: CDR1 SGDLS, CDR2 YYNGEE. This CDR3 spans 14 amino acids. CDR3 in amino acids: CASSVTWGTSEPVF. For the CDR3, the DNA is TGTGCCAGCAGCGTAACTTGGGGGACTAGCGAGCCTGTCTTC.

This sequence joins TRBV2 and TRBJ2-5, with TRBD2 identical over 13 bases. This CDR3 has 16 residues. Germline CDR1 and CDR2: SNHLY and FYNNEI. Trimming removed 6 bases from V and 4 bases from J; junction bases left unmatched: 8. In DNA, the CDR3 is TGTGCCAGCAGGGGGAGACTAGCGGGAGGTCGAGAGACCCAGTACTTC. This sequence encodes CASRGRLAGGRETQYF.

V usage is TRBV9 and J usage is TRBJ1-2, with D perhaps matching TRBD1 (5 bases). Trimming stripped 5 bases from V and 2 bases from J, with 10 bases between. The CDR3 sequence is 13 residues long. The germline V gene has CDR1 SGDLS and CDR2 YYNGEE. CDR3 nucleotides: TGTGCCAGCAGGGACACACGGAACTATGGCTACACCTTC. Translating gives CASRDTRNYGYTF. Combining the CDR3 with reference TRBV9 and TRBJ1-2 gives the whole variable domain DSGVTQTPKHLITATGQRVTLRCSPRSGDLSVYWYQQSLDQGLQFLIQYYNGEERAKGNILERFSAQQFPDLHSELNLSSLELGDSALYFCASRDTRNYGYTFGSGTRLTVV.

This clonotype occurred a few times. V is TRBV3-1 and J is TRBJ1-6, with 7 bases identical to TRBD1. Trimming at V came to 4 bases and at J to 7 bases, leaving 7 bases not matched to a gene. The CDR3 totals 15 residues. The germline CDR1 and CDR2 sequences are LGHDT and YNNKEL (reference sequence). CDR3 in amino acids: CASSPYGTDNSPLHF. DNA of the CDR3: TGTGCCAGCAGCCCGTACGGGACAGACAATTCACCCCTCCACTTT.

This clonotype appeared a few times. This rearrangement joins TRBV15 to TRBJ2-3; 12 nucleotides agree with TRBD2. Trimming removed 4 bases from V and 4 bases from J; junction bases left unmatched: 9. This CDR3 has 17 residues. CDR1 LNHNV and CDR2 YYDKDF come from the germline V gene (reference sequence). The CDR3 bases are TGTGCCACCAGCAAAGCTAGCGGGAGGGCGGGGGCAGATACGCAGTATTTT. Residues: CATSKASGRAGADTQYF.

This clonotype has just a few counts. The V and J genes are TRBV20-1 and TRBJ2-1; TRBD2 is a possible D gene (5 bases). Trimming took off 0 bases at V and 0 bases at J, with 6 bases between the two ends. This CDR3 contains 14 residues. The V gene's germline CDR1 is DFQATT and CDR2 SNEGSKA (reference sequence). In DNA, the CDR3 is TGCAGTGCTAGAGAGGCGGGCTCCTACAATGAGCAGTTCTTC. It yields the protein CSAREAGSYNEQFF.

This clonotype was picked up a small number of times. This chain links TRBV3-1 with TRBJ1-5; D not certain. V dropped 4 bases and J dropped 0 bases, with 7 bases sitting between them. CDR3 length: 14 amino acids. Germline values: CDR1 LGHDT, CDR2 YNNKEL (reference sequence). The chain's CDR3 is CASSRTDSNQPQHF. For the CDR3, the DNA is TGTGCCAGCAGCCGGACGGATAGCAATCAGCCCCAGCATTTT.

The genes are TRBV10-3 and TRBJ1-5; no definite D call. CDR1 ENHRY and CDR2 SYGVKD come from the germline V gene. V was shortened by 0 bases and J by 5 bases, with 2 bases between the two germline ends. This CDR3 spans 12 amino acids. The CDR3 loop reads CAISESDQPQHF. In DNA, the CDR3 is TGTGCCATCAGTGAGTCCGATCAGCCCCAGCATTTT.

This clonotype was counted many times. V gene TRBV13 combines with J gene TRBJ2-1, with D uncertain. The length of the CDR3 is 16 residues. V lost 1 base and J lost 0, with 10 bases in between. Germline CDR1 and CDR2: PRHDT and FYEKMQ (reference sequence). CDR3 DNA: TGTGCCAGCAGCTTAGATGGCGGAGTCTCCTACAATGAGCAGTTCTTC. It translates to CASSLDGGVSYNEQFF. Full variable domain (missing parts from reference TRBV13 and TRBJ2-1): AAGVIQSPRHLIKEKRETATLKCYPIPRHDTVYWYQQGPGQDPQFLISFYEKMQSDKGSIPDRFSAQQFSDYHSELNMSSLELGDSALYFCASSLDGGVSYNEQFFGPGTRLTVL.

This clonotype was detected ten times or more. CDR3 region: CSVEGRTGQLEAFF. CDR3 sequence (DNA): TGCAGCGTTGAAGGGCGGACCGGACAACTTGAAGCTTTCTTT. The chain is built from TRBV29-1 and TRBJ1-1; weak D call: TRBD1 (5 bases). The germline gives CDR1 SQVTM, CDR2 ANQGSEA. Trimming took 1 base from V and 7 from J, leaving 16 bases between them. This CDR3 contains 14 residues.

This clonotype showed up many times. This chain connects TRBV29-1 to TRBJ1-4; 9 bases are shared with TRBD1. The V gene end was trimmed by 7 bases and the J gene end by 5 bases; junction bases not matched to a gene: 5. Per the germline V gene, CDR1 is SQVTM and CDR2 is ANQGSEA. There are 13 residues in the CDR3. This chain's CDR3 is CSGRDRENEKLFF. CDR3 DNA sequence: TGCAGCGGTCGGGACAGGGAGAATGAAAAACTGTTTTTT. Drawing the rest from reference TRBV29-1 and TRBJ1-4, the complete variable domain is SAVISQKPSRDICQRGTSLTIQCQVDSQVTMMFWYRQQPGQSLTLIATANQGSEATYESGFVIDKFPISRPNLTFSTLTVSNMSPEDSSIYLCSGRDRENEKLFFGSGTQLSVL.

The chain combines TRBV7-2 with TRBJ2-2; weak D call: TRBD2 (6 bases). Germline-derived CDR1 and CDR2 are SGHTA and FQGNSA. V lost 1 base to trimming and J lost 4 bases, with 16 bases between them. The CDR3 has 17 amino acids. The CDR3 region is CASSLGSLALSTGELFF. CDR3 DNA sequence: TGTGCCAGCAGCTTAGGCAGTCTAGCGTTAAGCACCGGGGAGCTGTTTTTT. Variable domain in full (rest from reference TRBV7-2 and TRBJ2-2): GAGVSQSPSNKVTEKGKDVELRCDPISGHTALYWYRQSLGQGLEFLIYFQGNSAPDKSGLPSDRFSAERTGGSVSTLTIQRTQQEDSAVYLCASSLGSLALSTGELFFGEGSRLTVL.

The CDR3 loop is CSVEGSPGADYEQYF. For the CDR3, the DNA is TGCAGCGTTGAGGGTTCTCCGGGGGCGGACTACGAGCAGTACTTC. J is TRBJ2-7 and V is TRBV29-1; TRBD1 or TRBD2 may be the D gene (6 bases each). Germline V CDR1 and CDR2: SQVTM, ANQGSEA. Trimming cost V 3 bases and J 3 bases, with 18 bases left between them. The CDR3 is 15 residues long.

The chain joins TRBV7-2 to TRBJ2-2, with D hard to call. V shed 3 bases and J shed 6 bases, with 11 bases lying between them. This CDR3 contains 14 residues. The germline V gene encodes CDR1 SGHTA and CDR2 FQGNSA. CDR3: CASSFSPRSGELFF. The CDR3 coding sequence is TGTGCCAGCAGCTTTAGTCCCCGGTCCGGGGAGCTGTTTTTT.